This T cell receptor beta chain was captured in a study of patients and donors after allogeneic stem cell transplantation. One entry per CDR3 protein, called by TCRdb with MiXCR from the RT-PCR reads. The sample includes around 200,000 distinct CDR3 sequences, around two fifths of them seen just once. The sample holds a few counts of this clonotype. The ends were cut back, 5 bases at V and 4 bases at J, with 17 bases in the middle. CDR1 SGHAT and CDR2 FQNNGV come from the germline V gene. CDR3 length: 15 amino acids. This chain joins TRBV11-2 and TRBJ1-2; tentative D call: TRBD1 (5 bases). This TCR was recovered from a human donor who was either an allogeneic HSCT recipient or a stem cell or donor lymphocyte infusion donor (not recorded which). It is not recorded whose cells these are; they may come from a transplant donor. The sequencing input was blood, either unsorted or a sorted T cell fraction (not recorded which). In DNA, the CDR3 is TGTGCCAGCAGCCCAAACAGGATTTTAAGCTATGGCTACACCTTC. It translates to CASSPNRILSYGYTF.